Below, one T cell receptor beta chain is given with its context. This sample stems from a study of cytomegalovirus exposure and HLA in healthy donors. CDR3 length: 16 residues. Trimming stripped 5 bases from V and 1 base from J, with 17 bases between. 13 Jbeta primers and 60 Vbeta primers were used for the PCR. The method was immunoSEQ multiplex PCR; TCRdb's version includes in-frame clones alone and lacks a portion of them. The table lists around 140,000 clones, 75% to 85% of them singletons. Sequencing was carried out using PBMCs. The J gene is TRBJ2-5, the V gene TRBV23-1, with D possibly matching TRBD1 (6 bases). TRBV23-1 is sorted into the ORF group, with uncertain function. This TCR was recovered from a woman aged 35 to 49 in good health and CMV-seropositive. The CDR3 DNA reads as TGCGCCAGCAGTGGTGGACAGACCGTCCCCCAAGAGACCCAGTACTTC. Translating gives CASSGGQTVPQETQYF.